The clone carrying this T cell receptor beta chain has more than one count but fewer than ten. The antigen is not known. The data were taken from a study of T-cell memory formation after mild COVID-19. The overall study: Clustering of TCRs was largely donor specific. General study points: Researchers found some responding clones in pre-infection memory, a sign that cross-reactive memory joined. Unconfirmed was the SARS-CoV-2 specificity of second-wave clones that peaked on day 37.

TCRdb passed the 5' RACE reads through MiXCR, listing each CDR3 protein once. Of around 80,000 distinct CDR3 sequences listed, 9.5% to 15% were seen once; the top ten hold 41%. From germline, CDR1 is SGHRS and CDR2 YFSETQ. Trimming left V 4 bases short and J 2 bases short, with 15 bases between. The CDR3 loop spans 15 amino acids. This TCR came from a man in his late teens or twenties who had mild COVID-19 (a few samples of this study predate the infection). Cell type and time point are not known. This sequence joins TRBV5-1 and TRBJ2-5; D is possibly TRBD1 (6 bases). Sequencing was done on a sample of PBMCs or a T cell subset sorted from them (not recorded which). The CDR3 is CASSRLRTEQETQYF. CDR3 nucleotides: TGCGCCAGCAGCCGTCTTAGGACAGAACAAGAGACCCAGTACTTC. Drawing the rest from reference TRBV5-1 and TRBJ2-5, the complete variable domain is KAGVTQTPRYLIKTRGQQVTLSCSPISGHRSVSWYQQTPGQGLQFLFEYFSETQRNKGNFPGRFSGRQFSNSRSEMNVSTLELGDSALYLCASSRLRTEQETQYFGPGTRLLVL.